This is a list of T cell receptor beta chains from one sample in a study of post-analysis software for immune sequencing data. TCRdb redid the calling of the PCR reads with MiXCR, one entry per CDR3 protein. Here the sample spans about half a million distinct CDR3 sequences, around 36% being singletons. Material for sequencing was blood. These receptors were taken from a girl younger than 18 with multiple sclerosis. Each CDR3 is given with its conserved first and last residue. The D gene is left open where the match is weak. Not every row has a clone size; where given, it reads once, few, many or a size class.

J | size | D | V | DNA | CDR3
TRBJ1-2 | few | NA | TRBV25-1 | TGTGCCAGCAGTGTGACTAACTATGGCTACACCTTC | CASSVTNYGYTF
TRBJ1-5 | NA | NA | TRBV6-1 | TGTGCCAGCAGTGAAGCTGGGAGGGAGCAGCCCCAGCATTTT | CASSEAGREQPQHF
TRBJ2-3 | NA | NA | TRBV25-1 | TGTGCCAGCAGTGAATGGAGGGTGGATAGAGATACGCAGTATTTT | CASSEWRVDRDTQYF
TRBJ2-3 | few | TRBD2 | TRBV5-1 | TGCGCCAGCAGCCCTGCGACTAGCGGGGGGGCTAGCACAGATACGCAGTATTTT | CASSPATSGGASTDTQYF
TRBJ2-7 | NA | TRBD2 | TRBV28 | TGTGCCAGCAGTCAACCGGGGGGAGGCTCCTACAATGAGCAGTACTTC | CASSQPGGGSYNEQYF
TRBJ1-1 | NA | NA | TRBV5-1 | TGCGCCAGCAGCTTCTCCCCGACAGGGAACACTGAAGCTTTCTTT | CASSFSPTGNTEAFF
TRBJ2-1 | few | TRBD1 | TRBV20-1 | TGCAGTGGCGAACTCAGGGGGAGCTCCTACAATGAGCAGTTCTTC | CSGELRGSSYNEQFF
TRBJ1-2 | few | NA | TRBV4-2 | TGTGCCAGCAGCCAAGAGGGGGGCCCAACTGCTAACTATGGCTACACCTTC | CASSQEGGPTANYGYTF
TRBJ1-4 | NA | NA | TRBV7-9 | TGTGCCAGCAGCTTAGTTCAGAGAAAACTGTTTTTT | CASSLVQRKLFF
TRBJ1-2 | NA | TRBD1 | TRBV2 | TGTGCCAGCAGTGAAGCGCGGACAGGGACCTACACCTTC | CASSEARTGTYTF